The 20 T cell receptor beta chains below come from one sample, sequenced in a study of T cells after yellow fever vaccination. TCRdb itself ran the 5' RACE reads through MiXCR, one entry per CDR3 protein. The sample shows 250,000 to 400,000 distinct CDR3 sequences, 4.1% of them seen only once. This sample comprised PBMCs, obtained 5 days after the yellow fever booster vaccination. These receptors originate from a man younger than 30 who received the YFV17D yellow fever vaccine.

This clonotype has more than one count but fewer than ten. This chain joins TRBV7-2 and TRBJ2-3, with D perhaps TRBD2 (6 bases). V lost 5 bases and J lost 4, with 13 bases in between. The CDR3 extends over 14 amino acids. Germline-derived CDR1 and CDR2 are SGHTA and FQGNSA. The CDR3 protein is CASSQAGWPDTQYF. CDR3 nucleotides: TGTGCCAGCAGCCAGGCGGGGTGGCCAGATACGCAGTATTTT.

The chain recombines TRBV7-7 with TRBJ1-3; D is uncertain. The germline gives CDR1 SSHAT, CDR2 FNYEAQ (reference sequence). This CDR3 spans 16 amino acids. The V end lost 3 bases, the J end lost 0 bases, and 12 bases lay between the germline ends. The CDR3 DNA reads TGTGCCAGCAGCTTTGGGCCAGCGGGCTCTGGAAACACCATATATTTT. This sequence encodes CASSFGPAGSGNTIYF.

The rearrangement joins TRBV7-2 to TRBJ2-5, with 8 bases that match TRBD1. Looked up from germline, CDR1 is SGHTA and CDR2 is FQGNSA. The J segment lost 5 bases and the V segment lost 5 bases, leaving 10 bases of the junction unmatched. This CDR3 has 15 residues. The CDR3 loop is CASSKLDRVGETQYF. CDR3 nucleotides: TGTGCCAGCAGCAAATTGGACAGGGTAGGCGAGACCCAGTACTTC.

A few counts support this clonotype. The chain links TRBV2 to TRBJ1-2; D unclear. This CDR3 is built from 13 residues. CDR1 SNHLY and CDR2 FYNNEI come from the germline V gene. V lost 2 bases and J lost 3, with 7 bases in between. CDR3 bases: TGTGCCAGCAGTGAACGCAAGGACTATGGCTACACCTTC. Translation: CASSERKDYGYTF.

This clonotype was counted many times. V gene TRBV12-3 or TRBV12-4 combines with J gene TRBJ1-1, with D possibly matching TRBD1 (5 bases). The V and J ends lost 5 bases and 0 bases respectively, with 10 bases between them. The CDR3 contains 14 residues. CDR3 bases: TGTGCCAGCAGTCCAGGGCGAGTGAACACTGAAGCTTTCTTT. This encodes CASSPGRVNTEAFF.

The V and J genes are TRBV15 and TRBJ1-1; D gene unclear. The CDR3 has 14 residues. Germline values: CDR1 LNHNV, CDR2 YYDKDF (reference sequence). With 3 bases removed from V and 1 base from J, the gap between germline ends came to 9 bases. The CDR3 nucleotides are TGTGCCACCAGCAGGCGGGCTGAGAACACTGAAGCTTTCTTT. It specifies CATSRRAENTEAFF.

This clonotype has only a few counts. V gene TRBV30 combines with J gene TRBJ2-1; D is undetermined. Germline V lookup: CDR1 GTSNPN, CDR2 SVGIG (reference sequence). V gave up 2 bases and J gave up 0 bases, with 11 bases separating them. This CDR3 contains 15 residues. Written as DNA, the CDR3 is TGTGCCTGGAGTAGATCCGCCAGCTCCTACAATGAGCAGTTCTTC. This encodes CAWSRSASSYNEQFF.

This clonotype was found a few times. The V call is TRBV5-4, the J call TRBJ2-7, with 8 nucleotides matching TRBD2. V lost 1 base to trimming and J lost 6 bases; unmatched junction nucleotides: 0. The CDR3 is 12 amino acids. Germline loops: CDR1 SGHNT, CDR2 YYREEE (reference sequence). As DNA, the CDR3 is TGTGCCAGCAGCTTGACTAGCGGCGAGCAGTACTTC. Its translation is CASSLTSGEQYF.

The sample holds a few counts of this clonotype. This rearrangement joins TRBV2 to TRBJ2-7, with D possibly TRBD1 on 5 matching bases. Germline V gene data show CDR1 as SNHLY and CDR2 as FYNNEI. This CDR3 region has 14 residues. The ends were cut back, 3 bases at V and 0 bases at J, with 9 bases in the middle. DNA of the CDR3: TGTGCCAGCAGTGACACAGGCAACTCCTACGAGCAGTACTTC. Translating it yields CASSDTGNSYEQYF.

This clonotype was observed many times. This sequence joins TRBV6-5 and TRBJ1-6; no reliable D call. Per the germline V gene, CDR1 is MNHEY and CDR2 is SVGAGI. The germline V and J ends were trimmed by 5 bases and 10 bases, with 21 bases remaining between them. This CDR3 has 16 amino acids. CDR3 sequence (DNA): TGTGCCAGCAGTAGGAGAGCTACAGTGGGAGGGTCACCCCTCCACTTT. This encodes CASSRRATVGGSPLHF.

This clonotype was observed a few times. The chain carries TRBV18 and TRBJ2-7; the D gene is possibly TRBD1 (5 bases). V was cut by 0 bases and J by 10 bases, with 13 bases left in between. The CDR3 is made up of 13 amino acids. From germline, CDR1 is KGHSH and CDR2 LQKENI. This CDR3 is CASSPPTGRSQYV. CDR3 bases: TGTGCCAGCTCACCACCAACAGGAAGGAGTCAGTACGTC.

This clonotype showed up many times. The J gene is TRBJ2-2, the V gene TRBV5-1; D remains ambiguous. Trimming removed 4 bases from V and 2 bases from J, with 9 bases in between. Looked up from germline, CDR1 is SGHRS and CDR2 is YFSETQ. This CDR3 is built from 14 residues. The CDR3 sequence is CASSPVENTGELFF. CDR3 in DNA: TGCGCCAGCAGCCCCGTAGAAAACACCGGGGAGCTGTTTTTT.

The gene calls are TRBV3-1 and TRBJ1-1; no clear D gene. This CDR3 spans 14 amino acids. Germline V gene sequence: CDR1 LGHDT, CDR2 YNNKEL (reference sequence). Trimming shortened V by 2 bases and J by 1 base, and 8 bases separated the two germline ends. CDR3 region: CASSQYSENTEAFF. The CDR3 nucleotides are TGTGCCAGCAGCCAATATAGCGAGAACACTGAAGCTTTCTTT.

This clonotype was found many times. V usage is TRBV4-3 and J usage is TRBJ2-2; D may be TRBD2 (7 bases). Trimming pared 1 base from V and 5 bases from J, leaving 14 bases between. The CDR3 has 16 residues. Germline V gives CDR1 LGHNA, CDR2 YSLEER. CDR3 nucleotides: TGCGCCAGCAGCCAAGTTGCGGGGGCAGGGACCGGGGAGCTGTTTTTT. This codes for CASSQVAGAGTGELFF.

The chain is built from TRBV20-1 and TRBJ1-2; maybe TRBD1 (6 bases). There are 15 residues in the CDR3. The germline gives CDR1 DFQATT, CDR2 SNEGSKA (reference sequence). Trimming removed 2 bases from V and 4 bases from J, with 17 bases in between. CDR3 coding DNA: TGCAGTGCTAGAAAGGCGGGGGGGCTTGTCTATGGCTACACCTTC. Residues: CSARKAGGLVYGYTF.

This sequence joins TRBV4-3 and TRBJ1-1, with 8 bases aligning to TRBD1. The junction had 19 bases not matched to a gene; V was cut back by 3 bases and J by 7 bases. The germline V gene has CDR1 LGHNA and CDR2 YSLEER. This CDR3 contains 18 residues. The CDR3 DNA is TGCGCCAGCAGCCAGGAGGACAGGGCAATTGGCGTACCCGTTGAAGCTTTCTTT. Amino acid sequence: CASSQEDRAIGVPVEAFF.

This chain links TRBV2 with TRBJ2-7; 7 positions agree with TRBD1. CDR3 length: 15 residues. Looked up from germline, CDR1 is SNHLY and CDR2 is FYNNEI. V lost 4 bases to trimming and J lost 1 base; unmatched junction nucleotides: 7. Written as DNA, the CDR3 is TGTGCCAGCAGTGGTCCGGGACAGAATTCCTACGAGCAGTACTTC. It yields the protein CASSGPGQNSYEQYF.

J is TRBJ2-7 and V is TRBV15; TRBD1 matches at 8 bases. Germline lookup yields CDR1 LNHNV and CDR2 YYDKDF (reference sequence). This CDR3 is built from 16 residues. V was pared by 0 bases and J by 1 base, with 5 bases of the junction left unmatched. The CDR3 sequence is CATSRDGGTGSYEQYF. The CDR3 coding sequence is TGTGCCACCAGCAGAGATGGGGGGACAGGTTCCTACGAGCAGTACTTC.

This clonotype was seen only a few times. This chain links TRBV4-1 with TRBJ2-7; D is unresolved. V was shortened by 0 bases and J by 2 bases, with 11 bases between the two germline ends. CDR3 length: 15 amino acids. Germline V lookup: CDR1 MGHRA, CDR2 YSYEKL. The CDR3 bases are TGCGCCAGCAGCCAAGATCGAGGCACCCCCTACGAGCAGTACTTC. Translating gives CASSQDRGTPYEQYF.

The V call is TRBV7-9, the J call TRBJ1-4, with 7 positions matching TRBD1. The CDR3 has 14 amino acids. Trimming at V came to 5 bases and at J to 4 bases, leaving 4 bases not matched to a gene. CDR1 and CDR2 (germline): SEHNR, FQNEAQ (reference sequence). The chain's CDR3 is CASSPQGINEKLFF. CDR3 sequence (DNA): TGTGCCAGCAGCCCACAGGGGATTAATGAAAAACTGTTTTTT.